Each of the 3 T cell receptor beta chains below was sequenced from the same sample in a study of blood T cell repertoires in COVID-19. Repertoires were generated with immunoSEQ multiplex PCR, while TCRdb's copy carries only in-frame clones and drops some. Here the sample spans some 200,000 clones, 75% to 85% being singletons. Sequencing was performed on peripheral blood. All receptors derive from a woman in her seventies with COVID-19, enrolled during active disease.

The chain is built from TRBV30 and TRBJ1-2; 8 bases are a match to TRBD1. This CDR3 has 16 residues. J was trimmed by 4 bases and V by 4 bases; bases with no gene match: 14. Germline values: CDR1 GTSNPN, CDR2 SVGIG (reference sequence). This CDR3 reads CAWNFLPRQGSYGYTF. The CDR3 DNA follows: TGTGCCTGGAATTTTCTACCCCGACAGGGGAGCTATGGCTACACCTTC.

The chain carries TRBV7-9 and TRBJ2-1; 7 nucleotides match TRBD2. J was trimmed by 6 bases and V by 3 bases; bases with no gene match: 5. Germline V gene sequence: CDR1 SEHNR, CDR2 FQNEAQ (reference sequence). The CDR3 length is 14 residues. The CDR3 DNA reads TGTGCCAGCAGCTTCGAGCGGGAAGGCAATGAGCAGTTCTTC. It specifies CASSFEREGNEQFF.

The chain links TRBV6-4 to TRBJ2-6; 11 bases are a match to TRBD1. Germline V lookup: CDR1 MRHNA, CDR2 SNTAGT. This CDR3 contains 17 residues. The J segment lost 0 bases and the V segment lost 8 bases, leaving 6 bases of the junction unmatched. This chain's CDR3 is CASGPGQGVSGANVLTF. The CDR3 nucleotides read TGTGCCAGCGGACCGGGACAGGGGGTCTCTGGGGCCAACGTCCTGACTTTC.